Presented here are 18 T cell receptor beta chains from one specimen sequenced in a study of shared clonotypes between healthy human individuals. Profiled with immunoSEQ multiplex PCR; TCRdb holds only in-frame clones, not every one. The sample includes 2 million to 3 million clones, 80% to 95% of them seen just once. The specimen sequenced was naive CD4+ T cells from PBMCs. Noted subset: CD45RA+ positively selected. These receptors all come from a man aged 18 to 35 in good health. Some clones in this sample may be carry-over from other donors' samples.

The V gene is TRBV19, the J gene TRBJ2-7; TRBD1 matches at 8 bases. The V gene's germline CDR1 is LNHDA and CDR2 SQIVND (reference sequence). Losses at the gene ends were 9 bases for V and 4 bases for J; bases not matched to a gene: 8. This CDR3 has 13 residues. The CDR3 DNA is TGTGCCAGCGGACAGGGATCGAGATACGAGCAGTACTTC. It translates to CASGQGSRYEQYF.

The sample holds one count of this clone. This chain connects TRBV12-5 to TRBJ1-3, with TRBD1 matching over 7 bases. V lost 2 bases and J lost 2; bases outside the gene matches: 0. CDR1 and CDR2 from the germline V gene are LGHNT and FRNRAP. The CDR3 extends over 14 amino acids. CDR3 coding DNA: TGTGCTAGTGGTTTGACAGGGGCTGGAAACACCATATATTTT. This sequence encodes CASGLTGAGNTIYF.

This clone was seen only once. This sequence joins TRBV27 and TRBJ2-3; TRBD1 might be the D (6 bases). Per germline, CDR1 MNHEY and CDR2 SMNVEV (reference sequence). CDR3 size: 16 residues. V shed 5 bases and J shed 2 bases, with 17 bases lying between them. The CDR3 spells CASSQIQTGSTDTQYF. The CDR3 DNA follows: TGTGCCAGCAGTCAGATTCAGACAGGCTCCACAGATACGCAGTATTTT.

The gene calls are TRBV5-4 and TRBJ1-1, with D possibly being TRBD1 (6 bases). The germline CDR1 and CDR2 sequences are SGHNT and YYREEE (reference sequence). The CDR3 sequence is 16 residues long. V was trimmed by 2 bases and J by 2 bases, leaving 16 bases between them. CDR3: CASSFGRGTPNTEAFF. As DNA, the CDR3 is TGTGCCAGCAGCTTTGGCAGGGGAACCCCAAACACTGAAGCTTTCTTT. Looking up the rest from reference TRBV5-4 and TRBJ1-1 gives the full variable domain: ETGVTQSPTHLIKTRGQQVTLRCSSQSGHNTVSWYQQALGQGPQFIFQYYREEENGRGNFPPRFSGLQFPNYSSELNVNALELDDSALYLCASSFGRGTPNTEAFFGQGTRLTVV.

The CDR3 nucleotides read TGTGCCAGCAGCTTTCGTCGTAGCGGGAGTAACACCGGGGAGCTGTTTTTT. This codes for CASSFRRSGSNTGELFF. This rearrangement joins TRBV11-2 to TRBJ2-2; 9 nucleotides agree with TRBD2. CDR1 and CDR2 from the germline V gene are SGHAT and FQNNGV. The CDR3 spans 17 residues. Trimming took 3 bases from V and 2 from J; bases not matched to a gene: 7.

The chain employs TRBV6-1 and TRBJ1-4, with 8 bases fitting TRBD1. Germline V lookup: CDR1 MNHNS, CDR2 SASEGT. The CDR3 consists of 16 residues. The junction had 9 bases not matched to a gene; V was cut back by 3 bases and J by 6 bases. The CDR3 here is CASSDPRTGKDEKLFF. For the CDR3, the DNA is TGTGCCAGCAGTGATCCTCGGACAGGGAAGGATGAAAAACTGTTTTTT.

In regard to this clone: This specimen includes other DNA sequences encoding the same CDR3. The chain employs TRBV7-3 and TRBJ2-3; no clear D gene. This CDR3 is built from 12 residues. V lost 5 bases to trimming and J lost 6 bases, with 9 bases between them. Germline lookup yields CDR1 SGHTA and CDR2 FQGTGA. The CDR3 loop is CASSLTSDTQYF. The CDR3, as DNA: TGTGCCAGCAGCCTTACGTCCGATACGCAGTATTTT.

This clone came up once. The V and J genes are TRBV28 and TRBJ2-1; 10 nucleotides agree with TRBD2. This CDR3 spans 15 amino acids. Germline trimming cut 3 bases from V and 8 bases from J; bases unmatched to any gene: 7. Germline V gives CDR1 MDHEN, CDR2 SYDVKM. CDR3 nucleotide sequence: TGTGCCAGCAGTTTTCGGCTAGCGGGAGAACATGAGCAGTTCTTC. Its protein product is CASSFRLAGEHEQFF. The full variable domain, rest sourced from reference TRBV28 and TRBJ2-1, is DVKVTQSSRYLVKRTGEKVFLECVQDMDHENMFWYRQDPGLGLRLIYFSYDVKMKEKGDIPEGYSVSREKKERFSLILESASTNQTSMYLCASSFRLAGEHEQFFGPGTRLTVL.

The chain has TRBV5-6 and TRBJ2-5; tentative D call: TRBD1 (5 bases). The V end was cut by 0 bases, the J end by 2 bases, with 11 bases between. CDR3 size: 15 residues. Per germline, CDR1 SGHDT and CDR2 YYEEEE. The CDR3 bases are TGTGCCAGCAGCTTGGCAGGACACATACAAGAGACCCAGTACTTC. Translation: CASSLAGHIQETQYF.

The CDR3 DNA sequence: TGTGCCAGCAGCCCCTTACCCGGGACACATGGCTACACCTTC. Translation gives CASSPLPGTHGYTF. This chain uses TRBV7-9 with TRBJ1-2; a weak D match, TRBD1 (6 bases). V lost 5 bases, J lost 6 bases, and 16 bases lay in between. The CDR3 runs 14 residues. Germline V lookup: CDR1 SEHNR, CDR2 FQNEAQ (reference sequence).

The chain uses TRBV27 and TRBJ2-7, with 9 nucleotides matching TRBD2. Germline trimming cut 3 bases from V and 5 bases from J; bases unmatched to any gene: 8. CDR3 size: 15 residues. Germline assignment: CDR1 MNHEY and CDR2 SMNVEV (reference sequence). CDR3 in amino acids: CASSFYLAGVDEQYF. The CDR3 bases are TGTGCCAGCAGTTTTTATTTAGCGGGAGTGGACGAGCAGTACTTC.

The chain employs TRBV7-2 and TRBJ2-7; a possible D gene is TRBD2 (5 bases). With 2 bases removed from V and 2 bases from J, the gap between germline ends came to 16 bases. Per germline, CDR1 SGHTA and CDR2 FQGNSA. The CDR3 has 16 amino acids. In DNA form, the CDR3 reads TGTGCCAGCAGCTTATTCGGGTCAGGAGGTCCCTACGAGCAGTACTTC. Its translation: CASSLFGSGGPYEQYF.

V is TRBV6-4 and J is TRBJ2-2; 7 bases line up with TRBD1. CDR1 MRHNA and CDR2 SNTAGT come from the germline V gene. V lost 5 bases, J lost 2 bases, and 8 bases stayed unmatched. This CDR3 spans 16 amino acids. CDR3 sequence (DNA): TGTGCCAGCAGTACGGGGACAGCCGAAAACACCGGGGAGCTGTTTTTT. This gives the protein CASSTGTAENTGELFF.

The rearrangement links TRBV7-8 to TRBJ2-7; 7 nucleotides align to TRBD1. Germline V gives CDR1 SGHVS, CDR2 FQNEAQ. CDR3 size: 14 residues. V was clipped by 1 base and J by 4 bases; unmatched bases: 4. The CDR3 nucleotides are TGTGCCAGCAGCTTAGTTGAGGGGGCTTACGAGCAGTACTTC. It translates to CASSLVEGAYEQYF.

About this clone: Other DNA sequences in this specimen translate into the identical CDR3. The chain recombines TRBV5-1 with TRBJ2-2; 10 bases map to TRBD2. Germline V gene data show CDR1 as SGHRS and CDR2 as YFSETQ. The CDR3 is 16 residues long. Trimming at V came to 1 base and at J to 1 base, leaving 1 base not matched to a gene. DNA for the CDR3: TGCGCCAGCAGCTTGCGACTAGCGGGGAACACCGGGGAGCTGTTTTTT. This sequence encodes CASSLRLAGNTGELFF.

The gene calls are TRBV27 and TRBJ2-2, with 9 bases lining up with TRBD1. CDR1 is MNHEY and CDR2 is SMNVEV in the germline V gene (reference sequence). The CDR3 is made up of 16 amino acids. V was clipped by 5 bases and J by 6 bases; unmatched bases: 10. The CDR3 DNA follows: TGTGCCAGCAGTAGGGTGAGACAGGGGGGATCCGGGGAGCTGTTTTTT. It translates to CASSRVRQGGSGELFF.

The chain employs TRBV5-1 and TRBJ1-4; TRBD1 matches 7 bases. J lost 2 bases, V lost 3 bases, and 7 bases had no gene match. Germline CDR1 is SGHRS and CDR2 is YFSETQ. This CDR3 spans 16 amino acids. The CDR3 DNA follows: TGCGCCAGCAGCTATGGACAGGAGGGGACTAATGAAAAACTGTTTTTT. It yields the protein CASSYGQEGTNEKLFF.

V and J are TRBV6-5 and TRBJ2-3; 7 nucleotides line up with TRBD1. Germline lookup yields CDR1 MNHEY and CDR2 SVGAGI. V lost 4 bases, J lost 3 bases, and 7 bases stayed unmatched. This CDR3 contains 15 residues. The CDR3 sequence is CASSFEGAGTDTQYF. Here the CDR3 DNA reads TGTGCCAGCAGTTTCGAGGGGGCAGGAACAGATACGCAGTATTTT.